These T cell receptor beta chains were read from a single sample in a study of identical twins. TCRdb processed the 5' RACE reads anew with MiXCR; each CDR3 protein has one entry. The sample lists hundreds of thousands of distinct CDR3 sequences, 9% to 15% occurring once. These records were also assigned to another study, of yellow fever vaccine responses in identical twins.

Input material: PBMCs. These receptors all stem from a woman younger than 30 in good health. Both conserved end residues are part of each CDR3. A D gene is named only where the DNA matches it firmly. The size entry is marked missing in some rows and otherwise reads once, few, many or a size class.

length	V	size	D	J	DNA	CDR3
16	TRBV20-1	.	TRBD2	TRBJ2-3	TGCAGTGCCGACCCCCGACTAGCGGGCCGCACAGATACGCAGTATTTT	CSADPRLAGRTDTQYF
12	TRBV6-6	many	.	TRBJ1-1	TGTGCCAGCAGTTACGGTTTGACTGAAGCTTTCTTT	CASSYGLTEAFF
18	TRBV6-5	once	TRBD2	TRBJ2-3	TGTGCCAGCAGTTACTCGTGGGTAGCGGGGGGCCGCACAGATACGCAGTATTTT	CASSYSWVAGGRTDTQYF
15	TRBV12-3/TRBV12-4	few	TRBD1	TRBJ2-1	TGTGCCAGCAGGATCCGACAGGGACCTTACAATGAGCAGTTCTTC	CASRIRQGPYNEQFF
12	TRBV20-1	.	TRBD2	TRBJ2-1	TGCAGTGCTAGGGACACTAGCGCAGGGCAGTTCTTC	CSARDTSAGQFF
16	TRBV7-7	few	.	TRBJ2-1	TGTGCCAGCAGCTTAGCCCCCGGGGTAGTTGGGAATGAGCAGTTCTTC	CASSLAPGVVGNEQFF
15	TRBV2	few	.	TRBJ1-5	TGTGCCAGCAGTGAGGGTCCAGGGGGCAATCAGCCCCAGCATTTT	CASSEGPGGNQPQHF
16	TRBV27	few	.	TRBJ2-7	TGTGCCAGCAGTCAGAAAGGGGGGGGATACTCCTACGAGCAGTACTTC	CASSQKGGGYSYEQYF
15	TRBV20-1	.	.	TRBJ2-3	TGCAGTGCTAGAGAAAGGGGGGCTAGCACAGATACGCAGTATTTT	CSARERGASTDTQYF
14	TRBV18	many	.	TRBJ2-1	TGTGCCAGCTCACCACCCCGGCCCCACAATGAGCAGTTCTTC	CASSPPRPHNEQFF
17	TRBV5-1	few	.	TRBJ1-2	TGCGCCAGCAGCTTCGGTTTAAGGATGGACTCCAGCTATGGCTACACCTTC	CASSFGLRMDSSYGYTF
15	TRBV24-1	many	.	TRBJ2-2	TGTGCCACCAGTACCCCCCGGGGGAACACCGGGGAGCTGTTTTTT	CATSTPRGNTGELFF
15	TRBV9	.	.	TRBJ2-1	TGTGCCAGCAGCGTCCTAGCTTCAGTCTACAATGAGCAGTTCTTC	CASSVLASVYNEQFF
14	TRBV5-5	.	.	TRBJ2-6	TGTGCCAGCAGCTTGACTTCCTGGGCCAACGTCCTGACTTTC	CASSLTSWANVLTF
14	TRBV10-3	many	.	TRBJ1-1	TGTGCCATCAGTGTTGGACGGAGGAACACTGAAGCTTTCTTT	CAISVGRRNTEAFF
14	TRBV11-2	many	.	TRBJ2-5	TGTGCCAGCAGCTTAGTTTCAGGAGAGGAGACCCAGTACTTC	CASSLVSGEETQYF
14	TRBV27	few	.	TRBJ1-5	TGTGCCAGCAGTCCCCGGGACGTATTCGGGCCCCAGCATTTT	CASSPRDVFGPQHF
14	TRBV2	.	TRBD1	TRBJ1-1	TGTGCCAGCACCCTGACAGGGCTTTACACTGAAGCTTTCTTT	CASTLTGLYTEAFF
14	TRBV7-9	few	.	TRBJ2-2	TGTGCCAGCAGCTCATCCCCAGGGACCGGGGAGCTGTTTTTT	CASSSSPGTGELFF
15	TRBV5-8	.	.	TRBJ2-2	TGTGCCAGCAGCTTTGACAACCCGAACACCGGGGAGCTGTTTTTT	CASSFDNPNTGELFF
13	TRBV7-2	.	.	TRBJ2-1	TGTGCCAGCAGCTTAGCGCATGGGGGTGAGCAGTTCTTC	CASSLAHGGEQFF
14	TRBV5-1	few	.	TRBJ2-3	TGCGCCAGCAGCTTGGTTCCAAACACAGATACGCAGTATTTT	CASSLVPNTDTQYF